This entry concerns a single T cell receptor beta chain. The record originates from a study of blood T cell repertoires in COVID-19. The wider study: The origin of the acute and convalescent COVID-19 samples was the United States, Italy and Spain. T cells, B-cell-depleted T cells, or PBMCs provided the cDNA or gDNA that served as material.

Trimming pared 5 bases from V and 1 base from J, leaving 11 bases between. The length of the CDR3 is 14 residues. Per germline, CDR1 KGHSH and CDR2 LQKENI. Cohort placement rested on clinical history that participants reported themselves. Two negative PCRs, clearance, or symptom resolution had been documented for recovered Cohort 3 donors. The repertoire was sequenced with immunoSEQ multiplex PCR; TCRdb's copy has only in-frame clones and lacks some. The table records 210,000 or so clones, roughly 85% of them present only once. The clonotype originates from a man aged 30 to 45 who had recovered from COVID-19. V usage is TRBV18 and J usage is TRBJ1-1; D perhaps matches TRBD1 (5 bases). The source material was PBMCs or T cells enriched from blood (not recorded which). CDR3 residues: CASSKTEENTEAFF. The CDR3 DNA is TGTGCCAGCTCAAAGACAGAAGAGAACACTGAAGCTTTCTTT.